The rows below give T cell receptor beta chains drawn from one sample of a study of CD8+ T cells in alopecia areata. TCRdb's copy holds only in-frame clones and misses some; the assay was immunoSEQ multiplex PCR. The sample contains about 290,000 clones, about 62% of which appear only once. This specimen was CD4+ T cells sorted from blood, taken at week 24, from a patient treated with tofacitinib. These receptors originate from a human donor with alopecia areata. Both conserved end residues are part of each CDR3. A D gene is named only where the DNA matches it firmly. The size of a clone is reported for some rows only, either as once, few or many, or as a class for expanded clones.

V gene,D gene,J gene,clone size,CDR3 protein,CDR3 DNA
TRBV7-2,NA,TRBJ1-6,NA,CASSLDSPLHF,TGTGCCAGCAGCTTAGATTCACCCCTCCACTTT
TRBV7-3,NA,TRBJ2-2,few,CASSLRGANTGELFF,TGTGCCAGCAGCCTCCGGGGGGCAAACACCGGGGAGCTGTTTTTT
TRBV30,NA,TRBJ2-1,NA,CAWSLLLGNEQFF,TGTGCCTGGAGTTTATTATTGGGGAATGAGCAGTTCTTC
TRBV28,NA,TRBJ2-7,NA,CASTGNTYEQYF,TGTGCCAGCACCGGGAACACCTACGAGCAGTACTTC
TRBV20-1,NA,TRBJ1-1,NA,CSAHQNTEAFF,TGCAGTGCTCACCAGAACACTGAAGCTTTCTTT
TRBV29-1,TRBD1,TRBJ2-1,few,CSVGTPGTGINEQFF,TGCAGCGTTGGCACACCCGGGACAGGGATCAATGAGCAGTTCTTC
TRBV9,NA,TRBJ1-1,once,CASSVGVGYTEAFF,TGTGCCAGCAGCGTAGGCGTGGGGTACACTGAAGCTTTCTTT
TRBV15,NA,TRBJ2-2,once,CATSTRTLGGELFF,TGTGCCACCAGCACCCGGACATTAGGTGGGGAGCTGTTTTTT
TRBV5-1,NA,TRBJ2-1,NA,CASSLESGVLDEQFF,TGCGCCAGCAGCTTAGAGTCGGGGGTGCTCGATGAGCAGTTCTTC
TRBV18,TRBD1,TRBJ1-5,NA,CASSRRSTGTSQPQHF,TGTGCCAGCTCACGCCGATCGACAGGGACCAGTCAGCCCCAGCATTTT
TRBV30,NA,TRBJ2-2,NA,CAWRQGSTGELFF,TGTGCCTGGAGACAGGGAAGCACCGGGGAGCTGTTTTTT
TRBV30,NA,TRBJ1-3,NA,CAWSQGSAGNTIYF,TGTGCCTGGAGTCAGGGGTCAGCTGGAAACACCATATATTTT
TRBV7-9,NA,TRBJ1-1,NA,CASSLRGIEAFF,TGTGCCAGCAGCTTAAGGGGGATTGAAGCTTTCTTT
TRBV6-6,NA,TRBJ1-3,few,CASSYSGNTIYF,TGTGCCAGCAGTTACTCTGGAAACACCATATATTTT